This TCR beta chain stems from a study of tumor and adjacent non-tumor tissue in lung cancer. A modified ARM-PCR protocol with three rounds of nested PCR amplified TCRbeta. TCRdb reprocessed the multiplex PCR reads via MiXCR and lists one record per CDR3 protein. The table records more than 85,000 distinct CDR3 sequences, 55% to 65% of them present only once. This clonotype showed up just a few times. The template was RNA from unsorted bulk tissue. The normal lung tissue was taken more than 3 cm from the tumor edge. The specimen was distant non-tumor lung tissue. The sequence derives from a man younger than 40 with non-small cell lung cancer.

The CDR3 loop reads CASSLVGAGGDTQYF. CDR3 nucleotides: TGTGCCAGCAGCTTAGTGGGGGCAGGAGGGGATACGCAGTATTTT. The V gene is TRBV7-8, the J gene TRBJ2-3; tentatively, D is TRBD1 or TRBD2 (6 bases each). Trimming removed 1 base at V and 6 bases at J, with 14 bases between. CDR3 length: 15 amino acids. Germline V CDR1 and CDR2: SGHVS, FQNEAQ.